A single sample is the source of the 12 T cell receptor beta chains below, sequenced in a study of blood T cell repertoires in COVID-19. Assay: immunoSEQ multiplex PCR; the TCRdb copy retains only in-frame clones and omits some. The data contain 150,000 or so clones, approximately 87% of them seen just once; the ten biggest clones take up over 9%. The specimen was peripheral blood. The receptor source for this set is a woman aged 65 to 85 with COVID-19, enrolled during active disease.

CDR3 region: CASSPGLAGRSYEQYF. The CDR3, as DNA: TGCGCCAGCAGCCCCGGACTAGCGGGGCGCTCCTACGAGCAGTACTTC. The V and J genes are TRBV5-1 and TRBJ2-7; 12 bases map to TRBD2. This CDR3 has 16 residues. Per the germline V gene, CDR1 is SGHRS and CDR2 is YFSETQ. Unmatched junction bases numbered 5, after V lost 4 bases and J lost 0 bases.

V gene TRBV7-2 combines with J gene TRBJ1-4, with 12 positions matching TRBD1. V shed 3 bases and J 8 bases; nucleotides not matched to a gene: 13. CDR1 and CDR2 (germline): SGHTA, FQGNSA. The length of the CDR3 is 18 residues. The CDR3 DNA sequence: TGTGCCAGCAGCTTCTACGGGACAGGGGGCAACCTAGGGGAAAAACTGTTTTTT. Translation: CASSFYGTGGNLGEKLFF.

This clone was picked up a small number of times. V is TRBV6-5 and J is TRBJ1-2; D unresolved. CDR3 length equals 16 residues. V dropped 2 bases and J dropped 5 bases, with 18 bases sitting between them. Germline CDR1 and CDR2: MNHEY and SVGAGI. The CDR3 here is CASSYAQAYGEYGYTF. The CDR3 nucleotides are TGTGCCAGCAGTTACGCCCAGGCGTACGGGGAGTATGGCTACACCTTC.

The rearrangement links TRBV7-8 to TRBJ1-3; TRBD1 is a possible D gene (6 bases). Germline assignment: CDR1 SGHVS and CDR2 FQNEAQ. CDR3 size: 17 residues. V lost 4 bases and J 0 bases, leaving 16 bases between the germline ends. The CDR3, as DNA: TGTGCCAGCAGCTCACTCCCGGGACAAGACTCTGGAAACACCATATATTTT. Translating it yields CASSSLPGQDSGNTIYF.

As for this clone: The sample holds other DNA sequences that translate to the same CDR3. The chain carries TRBV9 and TRBJ2-3; D is possibly TRBD2 (6 bases). Looked up from germline, CDR1 is SGDLS and CDR2 is YYNGEE. Deletions cut 4 bases from V and 4 bases from J, with 13 bases between. The CDR3 extends over 14 amino acids. The CDR3 coding sequence is TGTGCCAGCAGCCCCTCTGGAGGGGCAGATACGCAGTATTTT. It yields the protein CASSPSGGADTQYF.

The chain links TRBV7-9 to TRBJ2-7; no reliable D call. The germline V gene has CDR1 SEHNR and CDR2 FQNEAQ (reference sequence). Trimming took 0 bases from V and 0 from J, leaving 6 bases between them. CDR3 length equals 14 residues. This chain's CDR3 is CASSLAASSYEQYF. The CDR3 DNA sequence: TGTGCCAGCAGCTTAGCGGCTAGCTCCTACGAGCAGTACTTC.

V gene TRBV14 combines with J gene TRBJ1-2, with no clear D. The CDR3 sequence is 15 residues long. Germline V gene sequence: CDR1 SGHDN, CDR2 FVKESK. The V end was cut by 2 bases, the J end by 0 bases, with 10 bases between. CDR3 protein: CASSQTAGTNYGYTF. CDR3 coding DNA: TGTGCCAGCAGCCAAACTGCGGGAACTAACTATGGCTACACCTTC.

The DNA of the CDR3 is TGTGCCAGTACCTCGGGACAGGGTTTCGGGGGCTACACCTTC. Translating gives CASTSGQGFGGYTF. The J gene is TRBJ1-2, the V gene TRBV19; 9 bases fit TRBD1. Germline assignment: CDR1 LNHDA and CDR2 SQIVND (reference sequence). CDR3 size: 14 residues. V trimming: 7 bases; J trimming: 8 bases; junction bases outside the gene matches: 11.

The V gene is TRBV19, the J gene TRBJ2-5; tentative D call: TRBD2 (5 bases). Germline CDR1 is LNHDA and CDR2 is SQIVND (reference sequence). V lost 3 bases to trimming and J lost 1 base, with 12 bases between them. The CDR3 spans 15 residues. Here the CDR3 DNA reads TGTGCCAGTAGTATTCGAGGACTGGCCCAAGAGACCCAGTACTTC. Amino acid sequence: CASSIRGLAQETQYF.

This chain uses TRBV9 with TRBJ2-1; no definite D call. Germline V gene sequence: CDR1 SGDLS, CDR2 YYNGEE. Trimming left V 4 bases short and J 2 bases short, with 10 bases between. The CDR3 spans 14 residues. CDR3 DNA sequence: TGTGCCAGCAGCCCTACGGTAACCTACAATGAGCAGTTCTTC. This encodes CASSPTVTYNEQFF.

The rearrangement joins TRBV6-5 to TRBJ1-1; D not resolved. Germline V gene lookup returns CDR1 MNHEY and CDR2 SVGAGI. With 2 bases removed from V and 0 bases from J, the gap between germline ends came to 10 bases. This CDR3 has 15 residues. CDR3 sequence: CASSYQTSMNTEAFF. CDR3 sequence (DNA): TGTGCCAGCAGTTACCAGACAAGCATGAACACTGAAGCTTTCTTT.

V is TRBV30 and J is TRBJ1-2; 7 positions agree with TRBD1. The V segment lost 8 bases and the J segment 5 bases; nucleotides outside the gene matches: 20. Germline assignment: CDR1 GTSNPN and CDR2 SVGIG (reference sequence). This CDR3 spans 16 amino acids. CDR3 nucleotide sequence: TGTGCCGGAATCGAAGGGGGCCTAGGGGCAGATTATGGCTACACCTTC. This gives the protein CAGIEGGLGADYGYTF.